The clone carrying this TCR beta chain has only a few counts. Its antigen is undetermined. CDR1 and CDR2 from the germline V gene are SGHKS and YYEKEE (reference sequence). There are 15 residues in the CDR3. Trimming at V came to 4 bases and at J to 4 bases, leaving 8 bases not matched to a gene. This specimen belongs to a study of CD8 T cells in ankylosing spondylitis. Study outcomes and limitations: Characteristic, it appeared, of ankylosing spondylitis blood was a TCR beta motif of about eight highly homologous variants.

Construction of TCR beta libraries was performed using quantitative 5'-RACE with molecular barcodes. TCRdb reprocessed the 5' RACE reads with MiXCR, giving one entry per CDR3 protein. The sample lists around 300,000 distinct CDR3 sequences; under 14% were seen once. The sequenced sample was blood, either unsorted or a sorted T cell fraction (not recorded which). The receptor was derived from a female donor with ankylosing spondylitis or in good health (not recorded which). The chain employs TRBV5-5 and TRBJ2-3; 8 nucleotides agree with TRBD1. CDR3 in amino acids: CASSIQGARSDTQYF. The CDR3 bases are TGTGCCAGCAGCATCCAGGGGGCCCGGTCAGATACGCAGTATTTT.